The clone carrying this T cell receptor (beta chain) occurred many times. Described time point: after trial treatment. The treatment is: LDRT plus nivolumab, ipilimumab, low-dose cyclophosphamide and aspirin (RACIN trial). This sample was included in a study of low-dose radiotherapy and immunotherapy resistance in tumors. Both TCRalpha and TCRbeta chains were reverse transcribed with V-gene-specific primers. The PCR that amplified TCRs ran for 15 to 25 cycles, relying on a constant-region primer and a V-primer adapter. TCRdb reanalysed the reads using MiXCR and keeps one entry per CDR3 protein. The sample carries some 100,000 distinct CDR3 sequences, about a fifth recorded once. This CDR3 has 15 amino acids. The V gene's germline CDR1 is SGHTA and CDR2 FQGNSA. V was trimmed by 5 bases and J by 3 bases, leaving 14 bases between them.

This specimen consisted of PBMCs, obtained after low-dose radiotherapy plus immunotherapy. The chain has TRBV7-2 and TRBJ1-5; D is unresolved. This TCR was sampled from a male donor with prostate cancer. The DNA for the CDR3 is TGTGCCAGCAGCCCCGAAGGTACGAACAATCAGCCCCAGCATTTT. It codes for CASSPEGTNNQPQHF. The whole variable domain, filled in from reference TRBV7-2 and TRBJ1-5, reads GAGVSQSPSNKVTEKGKDVELRCDPISGHTALYWYRQSLGQGLEFLIYFQGNSAPDKSGLPSDRFSAERTGGSVSTLTIQRTQQEDSAVYLCASSPEGTNNQPQHFGDGTRLSIL.